This T cell receptor beta chain was found in a study of T cells in Graves' hyperthyroidism and ophthalmopathy. This clonotype was picked up many times. The hyperthyroidism patients had all been newly diagnosed, and their disease duration was under 2 months. Their ages ranged from 18 to 65 years. Amplification of TCR beta CDR3 regions used RNA as the template. The study used the HTBI primer set for a first-round RT-PCR of the TCR CDR3. TCRdb reanalysed the multiplex PCR reads using MiXCR and keeps one entry per CDR3 protein. The sample includes hundreds of thousands of distinct CDR3 sequences, less than 15% seen only once; the top ten take roughly 10%. The CDR3 is 14 amino acids. Germline CDR1 reads MDHEN; CDR2 reads SYDVKM. V lost 3 bases to trimming and J lost 4 bases, with 12 bases between them.

This TCR was recovered from a woman under 30 with Graves' hyperthyroidism. Sequencing used blood. The rearrangement joins TRBV28 to TRBJ2-5; the D is unclear. CDR3 residues: CASSFEVGRETQYF. The DNA of the CDR3 is TGTGCCAGCAGTTTTGAGGTGGGCCGAGAGACCCAGTACTTC.